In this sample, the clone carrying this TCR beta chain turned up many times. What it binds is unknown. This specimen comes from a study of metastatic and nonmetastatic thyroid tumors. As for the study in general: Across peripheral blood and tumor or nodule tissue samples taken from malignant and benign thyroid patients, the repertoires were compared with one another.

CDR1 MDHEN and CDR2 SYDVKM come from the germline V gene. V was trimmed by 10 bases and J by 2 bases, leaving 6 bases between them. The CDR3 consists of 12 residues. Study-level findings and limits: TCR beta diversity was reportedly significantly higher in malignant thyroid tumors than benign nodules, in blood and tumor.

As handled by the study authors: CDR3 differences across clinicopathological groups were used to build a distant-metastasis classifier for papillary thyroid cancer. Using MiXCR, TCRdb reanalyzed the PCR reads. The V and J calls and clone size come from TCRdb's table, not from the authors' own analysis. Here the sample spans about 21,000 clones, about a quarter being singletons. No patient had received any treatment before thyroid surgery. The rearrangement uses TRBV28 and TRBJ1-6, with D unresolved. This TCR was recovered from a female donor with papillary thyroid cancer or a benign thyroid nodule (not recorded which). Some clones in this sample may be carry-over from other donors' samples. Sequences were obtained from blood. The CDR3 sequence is CATSPYNSPLHF. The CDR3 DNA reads TGTGCCACCTCCCCCTATAATTCACCCCTCCACTTT.